These T cell receptor beta chains were read from a single sample in a study of T cells after yellow fever vaccination. TCRdb analysed the 5' RACE reads with MiXCR anew, one entry per CDR3 protein. The sample carries roughly 400,000 distinct CDR3 sequences, approximately 18% recorded once. Sequencing used PBMCs, obtained before the yellow fever booster vaccination. These receptors all come from a young man who received the YFV17D yellow fever vaccine. CDR3s include the opening cysteine and the closing phenylalanine or tryptophan. The D gene is left open where the match is weak. Size is stated for part of the rows, as once, few or many counts, or as a class when the clone is expanded.

TRBV11-2,TRBD2,.,TRBJ2-5,TGTGCCAGCAGCCGCCGGGGTAGCGGGGGGCCGGAGACCCAGTACTTC,CASSRRGSGGPETQYF
TRBV5-1,.,many,TRBJ2-6,TGCGCCAGCCGCGCGGGGAACTCTGGGGCCAACGTCCTGACTTTC,CASRAGNSGANVLTF
TRBV6-2/TRBV6-3,.,few,TRBJ1-1,TGTGCCAGCAGCCACTCGTCGGAGACTGAAGCTTTCTTT,CASSHSSETEAFF
TRBV28,TRBD2,few,TRBJ2-2,TGTGCCAGCAGCGCTCAGGCGGGGGCGAACACCGGGGAGCTGTTTTTT,CASSAQAGANTGELFF
TRBV6-2/TRBV6-3,TRBD2,.,TRBJ2-3,TGTGCCAGCAGTCCCCTACCGGACGGGGGGGCATGGGATACGCAGTATTTT,CASSPLPDGGAWDTQYF
TRBV7-9,.,many,TRBJ2-3,TGTGCCAGCAGCTTGGCGGGGACCACAGATACGCAGTATTTT,CASSLAGTTDTQYF
TRBV6-6,.,.,TRBJ2-7,TGTGCCAGCAGTTACTCGGCAGACTCCTACGAGCAGTACTTC,CASSYSADSYEQYF
TRBV15,.,few,TRBJ1-2,TGTGCCACCAGCAGGACGGGCAGCAGAAGCTATGGCTACACCTTC,CATSRTGSRSYGYTF
TRBV18,.,.,TRBJ1-1,TGTGCCAGCTCACCACGGCAGCTGGGGATGACTGAAGCTTTCTTT,CASSPRQLGMTEAFF
TRBV4-1,TRBD1,.,TRBJ1-1,TGCGCCAGCAGCCTTCAGGGGGCACAGGGCACTGAAGCTTTCTTT,CASSLQGAQGTEAFF
TRBV7-6,TRBD1,few,TRBJ1-6,TGTGCCAGCAGTCCCACCATCCGGGACAGGGGGCCCGGTAATTCACCCCTCCACTTT,CASSPTIRDRGPGNSPLHF
TRBV7-9,.,few,TRBJ2-2,TGTGCCAGCAGCTTAGGAGGTGTGAACACCGGGGAGCTGTTTTTT,CASSLGGVNTGELFF
TRBV12-3/TRBV12-4,.,few,TRBJ1-5,TGTGCCAGCAGCTACGGTTACAATCAGCCCCAGCATTTT,CASSYGYNQPQHF
TRBV7-9,.,.,TRBJ1-2,TGTGCCAGCAGCAACGTTACCGGTGGTGGCTACACCTTC,CASSNVTGGGYTF
TRBV7-9,TRBD1,.,TRBJ2-5,TGTGCCAGCAGCTTGACAGGGGGTTTGGAGACCCAGTACTTC,CASSLTGGLETQYF
TRBV10-3,TRBD1,.,TRBJ2-3,TGTGCCATCAGTGACCCAAGGACAGGGATGTCAGATACGCAGTATTTT,CAISDPRTGMSDTQYF
TRBV5-6,TRBD2,few,TRBJ2-1,TGTGCCAGCAGCTTGGGACTAGCGGGGTATGAGCAGTTCTTC,CASSLGLAGYEQFF
TRBV20-1,.,.,TRBJ1-1,TGCAGTGCTAGACGGGCAGGAGACACTGAAGCTTTCTTT,CSARRAGDTEAFF
TRBV5-1,TRBD2,many,TRBJ2-1,TGCGCCAGCAGCTCAATAGCGGGCTCCTACAATGAGCAGTTCTTC,CASSSIAGSYNEQFF
TRBV4-2,TRBD2,few,TRBJ2-1,TGTGCCAGCAGCCAAGATAGAATAGCGGGGTACAATGAGCAGTTCTTC,CASSQDRIAGYNEQFF
TRBV6-6,TRBD1,few,TRBJ1-5,TGTGCCAGCAGTTCGACAGGGGGCGTTAATCAGCCCCAGCATTTT,CASSSTGGVNQPQHF
TRBV11-2,TRBD1,.,TRBJ2-5,TGTGCCAGCAGCTTCCAGGGGGCGCGAGAGACCCAGTACTTC,CASSFQGARETQYF
TRBV4-3,.,few,TRBJ1-3,TGCGCCAGCAGCCAAGATCGGAGGACAGATGGAAACACCATATATTTT,CASSQDRRTDGNTIYF
TRBV7-9,TRBD1,.,TRBJ2-3,TGTGCCAGCAGGGAAACAGGGGTGGATACGCAGTATTTT,CASRETGVDTQYF
TRBV5-8,.,once,TRBJ2-4,TGTGCCAGCAGGATACAGGGAAGGGAAAACATTCAGTACTTC,CASRIQGRENIQYF
TRBV28,TRBD1,.,TRBJ2-2,TGTGCCAGCAGTTCCCCGGGACAGGGTTTAATGGAGCTGTTTTTT,CASSSPGQGLMELFF
TRBV14,TRBD1,.,TRBJ1-2,TGTGCCAGCAGCCAAGCGGGACAGGGTCATGGCTACACCTTC,CASSQAGQGHGYTF
TRBV7-9,TRBD2,.,TRBJ2-3,TGTGCCAGCAGCTTAAGCGGGGGGTGGGATACGCAGTATTTT,CASSLSGGWDTQYF
TRBV5-6,TRBD1,few,TRBJ2-7,TGTGCCAGCAGCCAGCAGGGGGTTCCCCGCGAGCAGTACTTC,CASSQQGVPREQYF
TRBV12-3/TRBV12-4,.,.,TRBJ2-5,TGTGCCAGCAGCCCTCCCGGGTGGGAGACCCAGTACTTC,CASSPPGWETQYF
TRBV7-2,TRBD2,many,TRBJ2-1,TGTGCCAGCAGCCCATTTCTCCTAACTAGCGGGGGCAATGAGCAGTTCTTC,CASSPFLLTSGGNEQFF
TRBV7-9,TRBD2,.,TRBJ2-3,TGTGCCAGCAGCCCACTAGCGGACACAGATACGCAGTATTTT,CASSPLADTDTQYF
TRBV7-3,TRBD2,few,TRBJ2-1,TGTGCCAGCAGCTTAACCCCTAGCGGGGGCCCCAATGAGCAGTTCTTC,CASSLTPSGGPNEQFF
TRBV27,TRBD1,many,TRBJ2-2,TGTGCCAGCAGACAGGGGGCGAGAACCGGGGAGCTGTTTTTT,CASRQGARTGELFF
TRBV20-1,.,few,TRBJ1-1,TGCAGTGCTAGCCCTCTGAGAGACACTGAAGCTTTCTTT,CSASPLRDTEAFF
TRBV12-3/TRBV12-4,.,many,TRBJ2-3,TGTGCCAGCAGTTTGACAGCCAGCACAGATACGCAGTATTTT,CASSLTASTDTQYF
TRBV2,.,few,TRBJ1-6,TGTGCCAGCAGTCGGTCGAGCTCCTATAATTCACCCCTCCACTTT,CASSRSSSYNSPLHF
TRBV7-3,TRBD2,.,TRBJ2-3,TGTGCCAGCAGCTCCGGGACTAGCGGGGCTGATACGCAGTATTTT,CASSSGTSGADTQYF
TRBV7-9,.,.,TRBJ2-1,TGTGCCAGCAGAGGCGGGGCGTCCTACAATGAGCAGTTCTTC,CASRGGASYNEQFF
TRBV6-5,.,.,TRBJ1-4,TGTGCCAGCAGTAATGCGGGGGGAGGCGAAAAACTGTTTTTT,CASSNAGGGEKLFF
TRBV5-1,.,few,TRBJ1-1,TGCGCCAGCATCTCGGGGCAGGGAACTTTCGCTGAAGCTTTCTTT,CASISGQGTFAEAFF
TRBV7-3,.,many,TRBJ2-2,TGTGCCAGCAGGCCGTCCAGGGGGAACACCGGGGAGCTGTTTTTT,CASRPSRGNTGELFF